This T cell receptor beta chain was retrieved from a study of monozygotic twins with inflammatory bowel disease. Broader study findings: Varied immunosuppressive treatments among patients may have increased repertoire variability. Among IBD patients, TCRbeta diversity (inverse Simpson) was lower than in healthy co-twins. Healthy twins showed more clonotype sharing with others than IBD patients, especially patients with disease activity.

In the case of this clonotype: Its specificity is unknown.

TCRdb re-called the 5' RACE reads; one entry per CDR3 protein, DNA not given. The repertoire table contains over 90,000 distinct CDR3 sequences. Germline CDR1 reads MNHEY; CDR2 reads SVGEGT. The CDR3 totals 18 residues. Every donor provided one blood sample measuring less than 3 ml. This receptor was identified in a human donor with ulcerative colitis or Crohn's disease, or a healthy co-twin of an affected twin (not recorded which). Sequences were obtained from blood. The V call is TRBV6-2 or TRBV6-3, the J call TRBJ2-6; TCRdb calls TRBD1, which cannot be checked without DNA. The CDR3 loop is CASSYYVGRSSGANVLTF.